This T cell receptor beta chain was profiled in a study of T cell repertoires in cytomegalovirus infection. V gave up 3 bases and J gave up 1 base, with 12 bases separating them. This CDR3 contains 16 residues. Worth noting for this clonotype: What it recognizes is unknown.

MiXCR, applied by TCRdb to the reads, yields one record per CDR3 protein. The table shows approximately 470,000 distinct CDR3 sequences, with about 42% occurring only once. The input for sequencing was cultured PBMCs, taken from culture after CMV antigen stimulation. The receptor was derived from a human donor in good health (CMV status not recorded). Some clones in this sample may be carry-over from other donors' samples. The J gene is TRBJ2-2, the V gene TRBV12-3 or TRBV12-4; D might be TRBD1 (5 bases). The CDR3 DNA reads as TGTGCCAGCAGTTTTTTGGGTACAGGGAACACCGGGGAGCTGTTTTTT. It translates to CASSFLGTGNTGELFF.